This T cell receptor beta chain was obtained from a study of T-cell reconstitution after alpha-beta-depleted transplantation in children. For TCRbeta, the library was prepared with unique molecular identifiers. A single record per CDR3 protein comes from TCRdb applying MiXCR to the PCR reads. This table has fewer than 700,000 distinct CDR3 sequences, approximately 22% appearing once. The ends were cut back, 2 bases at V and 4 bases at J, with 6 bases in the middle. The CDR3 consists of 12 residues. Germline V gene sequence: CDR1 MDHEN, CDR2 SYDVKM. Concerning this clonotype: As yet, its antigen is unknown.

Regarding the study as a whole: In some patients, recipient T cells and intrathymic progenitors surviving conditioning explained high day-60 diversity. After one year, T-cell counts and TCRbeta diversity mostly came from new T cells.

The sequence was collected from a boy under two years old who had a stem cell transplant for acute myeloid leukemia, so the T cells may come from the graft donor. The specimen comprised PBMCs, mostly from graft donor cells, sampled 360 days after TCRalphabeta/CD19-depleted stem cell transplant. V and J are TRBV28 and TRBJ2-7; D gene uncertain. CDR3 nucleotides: TGTGCCAGCAGTTTAATGGAGTACGAGCAGTACTTC. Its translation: CASSLMEYEQYF.